Listed below are T cell receptor beta chains from one sample, sequenced in a study of blood T cell repertoires in COVID-19. Here immunoSEQ multiplex PCR was the method, and the copy in TCRdb shows in-frame clones only, minus some. The repertoire has about 27,000 clones, 88% of them found once; the top ten carry 7% to 8%. Sequencing was carried out using peripheral blood. The receptors shown here come from a woman in her forties or fifties with active COVID-19. Each CDR3 is given with its conserved first and last residue. Fields, in order: clone size, V gene, J gene, D gene, CDR3 DNA, CDR3 protein. D genes are given only for firm matches. The listing skips clone size in some rows; elsewhere it reads once, few, many or a size class.

>NA|TRBV7-9|TRBJ1-2|TRBD1
TGTGCCGGGGGACAGGGGGATACGCGCTACACCTTC
CAGGQGDTRYTF
>NA|TRBV18|TRBJ1-2|NA
TGTGCCAGCTCACTGAACAGGGATAACTATGGCTACACCTTC
CASSLNRDNYGYTF
>NA|TRBV28|TRBJ2-3|NA
TGTGCCAGCAGTTTGATTCCCGGGACTCTCCGGGATACGCAGTATTTT
CASSLIPGTLRDTQYF
>NA|TRBV15|TRBJ1-2|TRBD1
TGTGCCACCAGCATTATGGGGTCCAGGGGGTACTATGGCTACACCTTC
CATSIMGSRGYYGYTF
>few|TRBV7-2|TRBJ2-2|NA
TGTGCCAGCAGCTTAGCCGGGCAGGGGTACACCGGGGAGCTGTTTTTT
CASSLAGQGYTGELFF
>NA|TRBV5-1|TRBJ1-2|NA
TGCGCCAGCAGCTTGGGCCGGGGTGGCTACACCTTC
CASSLGRGGYTF
>NA|TRBV29-1|TRBJ1-1|NA
TGCAGCGTTGCGGTACAGGAGAACACTGAAGCTTTCTTT
CSVAVQENTEAFF
>NA|TRBV28|TRBJ2-1|TRBD2
TGTGCCAGCAGTTTTTTTCTAGCGGGAGGGACCGGTGAGCAGTTCTTC
CASSFFLAGGTGEQFF
>NA|TRBV28|TRBJ2-1|NA
TGTGCCAGCCGGGGACTTCCTCGCAATGAGCAGTTCTTC
CASRGLPRNEQFF
>once|TRBV15|TRBJ1-2|TRBD1
TGTGCCACCAGCCTCAGAGGGGGCAATGGCTACACCTTC
CATSLRGGNGYTF
>NA|TRBV27|TRBJ2-1|NA
TGTGCCAGCAGCAACGGGGTGTGGGAGCAGTTCTTC
CASSNGVWEQFF
>NA|TRBV2|TRBJ2-2|TRBD1
TGTGCCAGTTTGGACAGGGGGCCCCCCGGCACCGGGGAGCTGTTTTTT
CASLDRGPPGTGELFF
>NA|TRBV6-1|TRBJ2-1|NA
TGTGCCAGCAGTGACGGGAGATGGGGCAATGAGCAGTTCTTC
CASSDGRWGNEQFF
>NA|TRBV5-4|TRBJ2-7|TRBD2
TGTGCCAGCAGCTTAAGTCTAGCGGGGTACGAGCAGTACTTC
CASSLSLAGYEQYF
>NA|TRBV29-1|TRBJ2-3|NA
TGCAGCGTTGATGGCCCCGGAGTAGGTGATACGCAGTATTTT
CSVDGPGVGDTQYF
>NA|TRBV30|TRBJ2-2|NA
TGTGCCTGGAGTGTAGGGGGCACCGGGGAGCTGTTTTTT
CAWSVGGTGELFF
>NA|TRBV18|TRBJ2-2|NA
TGTGCCAGCTCACCAACTAGCAGCGCCACCGGGGAGCTGTTTTTT
CASSPTSSATGELFF
>NA|TRBV27|TRBJ2-2|NA
TGTGCCAGCAGTTCCCGACTAGTGGGGACCGGGGAGCTGTTTTTT
CASSSRLVGTGELFF
>NA|TRBV10-2|TRBJ1-5|NA
TGCGCCAGCAGCGCAGGGGATAGCAATCAGCCCCAGCATTTT
CASSAGDSNQPQHF
>NA|TRBV9|TRBJ2-2|NA
TGTGCCAGCAGCGTTGGCGGAGGCGTTGACACCGGGGAGCTGTTTTTT
CASSVGGGVDTGELFF
>NA|TRBV4-1|TRBJ1-5|NA
TGCGCCAGCAGCCAAGTCGGAGGGGATCAGCCCCAGCATTTT
CASSQVGGDQPQHF
>once|TRBV7-8|TRBJ2-7|TRBD1
TGTGCCAGCAGCTTAGACAGGGGGCTAGGTGAGCAGTACTTC
CASSLDRGLGEQYF
>NA|TRBV19|TRBJ2-7|TRBD2
TGTGCCACTGCACCGGGACTAGGGGTACTCTACGAGCAGTACTTC
CATAPGLGVLYEQYF
>NA|TRBV6-5|TRBJ1-1|TRBD1
TGTGCCAGCAAGAGGGGGCTGGACACTGAAGCTTTCTTT
CASKRGLDTEAFF
>few|TRBV18|TRBJ2-7|NA
TGTGCCAGCTCACCCGACAGGTTCCACGAGCAGTACTTC
CASSPDRFHEQYF
>NA|TRBV6-5|TRBJ2-7|TRBD2
TGTGCCAGTGTGACTAGCGGGAGGGAAAAGCAGTACTTC
CASVTSGREKQYF
>NA|TRBV18|TRBJ1-1|NA
TGTGCCAGCTCACCACCAGGCACACGGGGGACTGAAGCTTTCTTT
CASSPPGTRGTEAFF
>NA|TRBV28|TRBJ1-2|TRBD1
TGTGCCAGCAGTCCCGGGACAGGGGTCTATGGCTACACCTTC
CASSPGTGVYGYTF
>NA|TRBV29-1|TRBJ2-2|NA
TGCAGCGTTGAAGATCCAGCCGGGGAGCTGTTTTTT
CSVEDPAGELFF
>NA|TRBV10-3|TRBJ1-1|NA
TGTGCCATCAGTGGTCAGGGGATGAACACTGAAGCTTTCTTT
CAISGQGMNTEAFF
>NA|TRBV7-2|TRBJ1-1|NA
TGTGCCAGCAGCTTATCCGGCAGGGGAGTGAACACTGAAGCTTTCTTT
CASSLSGRGVNTEAFF
>NA|TRBV27|TRBJ1-5|TRBD1
TGTGCCAGCAGTCTAGGGACAGGGGTGGATCAGCCCCAGCATTTT
CASSLGTGVDQPQHF
>few|TRBV27|TRBJ2-7|TRBD2
TGTGCCAGCAGTGCGGCCGGGACTAGCGGGAGACCCTACGAGCAGTACTTC
CASSAAGTSGRPYEQYF